The 32 T cell receptor beta chains presented below share a single source sample, sequenced in a study of T cells after yellow fever vaccination (dated by TCRdb to the late 2010s). The treatment or condition label, as the study defines it: live attenuated yellow fever vaccine strain. Library construction relied on 5' RACE. TCRdb records Illumina NovaSeq 6000 as the sequencer. TCRdb reanalyzed the raw reads on its own, using fastp at Q25 for trimming and MiXCR for clone calling, and kept in-frame beta chains. Here each entry gathers all rows of one CDR3 protein and keeps the most common genes and DNA. The sample contains about 120,000 distinct CDR3 sequences, approximately 16% of them found a single time. Of the sample, roughly 41% is held by the ten largest clones. This material consisted of CD8+ T cells sorted from PBMCs, taken 5 days after the yellow fever booster vaccination. These receptors all come from a young man who received the YFV17D yellow fever vaccine.

V usage is TRBV19 and J usage is TRBJ2-1; D not certain. V was shortened by 3 bases and J by 0 bases, with 9 bases between the two germline ends. The germline CDR1 and CDR2 sequences are LNHDA and SQIVND (reference sequence). The CDR3 has 15 amino acids. The CDR3 bases are TGTGCCAGTAGTATCGACGGATCCTCCTACAATGAGCAGTTCTTC. The encoded protein is CASSIDGSSYNEQFF.

CDR3: CASSQGWEAFF. Written as DNA, the CDR3 is TGTGCCAGCAGCCAAGGGTGGGAAGCTTTCTTT. This rearrangement joins TRBV4-2 to TRBJ1-1; D not certain. Trimming cost V 1 base and J 8 bases, with 5 bases left between them. Germline CDR1 is LGHNA and CDR2 is YNFKEQ. This CDR3 spans 11 amino acids.

V gene TRBV7-9 combines with J gene TRBJ1-2, with D possibly being TRBD1 (5 bases). Germline loops: CDR1 SEHNR, CDR2 FQNEAQ (reference sequence). Trimming removed 3 bases from V and 4 bases from J, with 9 bases in between. The CDR3 spans 13 residues. CDR3 sequence reads: CASSLGGVYGYTF. The CDR3 DNA is TGTGCCAGCAGCTTGGGGGGAGTCTATGGCTACACCTTC.

V usage is TRBV4-3 and J usage is TRBJ2-7, with 10 positions matching TRBD1. V trimming: 3 bases; J trimming: 3 bases; junction bases outside the gene matches: 5. CDR1 and CDR2 (germline): LGHNA, YSLEER. This CDR3 is 15 amino acids long. In DNA, the CDR3 is TGCGCCAGCAGCCAGGAGGACAGGGGGAACTACGAGCAGTACTTC. This codes for CASSQEDRGNYEQYF.

This clonotype has just a few counts. The rearrangement joins TRBV20-1 to TRBJ1-1; D possibly corresponds to TRBD1 (6 bases). Trimming took 0 bases from V and 5 from J, leaving 16 bases between them. Germline CDR1 reads DFQATT; CDR2 reads SNEGSKA (reference sequence). CDR3 length equals 15 residues. This chain's CDR3 is CSARDARGAFTEAFF. The DNA of the CDR3 is TGCAGTGCTAGAGACGCTAGGGGGGCCTTTACTGAAGCTTTCTTT.

This clonotype turned up a few times. The chain recombines TRBV6-1 with TRBJ2-1, with a tentative D call TRBD2 (6 bases). CDR1 is MNHNS and CDR2 is SASEGT in the germline V gene. V lost 2 bases and J 3 bases, leaving 14 bases between the germline ends. This CDR3 comprises 16 residues. For the CDR3, the DNA is TGTGCCAGCAGTGAAAGTTGGTTGGGGGGCTACAATGAGCAGTTCTTC. Protein: CASSESWLGGYNEQFF.

V usage is TRBV5-1 and J usage is TRBJ1-4; the D is unclear. Germline assignment: CDR1 SGHRS and CDR2 YFSETQ. The CDR3 spans 11 residues. V was trimmed by 4 bases and J by 10 bases, leaving 8 bases between them. CDR3 sequence reads: CASSGLGKLFF. Here the CDR3 DNA reads TGCGCCAGCAGCGGTCTTGGAAAACTGTTTTTT.

J is TRBJ1-1 and V is TRBV27; 9 positions match TRBD1. The ends lost 8 bases at V and 2 bases at J; junction bases unmatched: 9. CDR1 MNHEY and CDR2 SMNVEV come from the germline V gene (reference sequence). CDR3 length: 15 amino acids. The CDR3 bases are TGTGCCAGCTTCCGGGACAGGGCTATCAACACTGAAGCTTTCTTT. Amino acids: CASFRDRAINTEAFF.

V usage is TRBV4-1 and J usage is TRBJ1-4; TRBD1 matches at 9 bases. Germline CDR1 MGHRA, CDR2 YSYEKL. There are 15 residues in the CDR3. Germline trimming cut 4 bases from V and 5 bases from J; bases unmatched to any gene: 5. CDR3 DNA: TGCGCCAGCAGCCCTCGGGACAGGGCGAATGAAAAACTGTTTTTT. Its translation: CASSPRDRANEKLFF.

In this sample, this clonotype turned up a few times. V is TRBV6-6 and J is TRBJ1-5, with 7 bases fitting TRBD1. Germline CDR1 is MNHNY and CDR2 is SVGAGI (reference sequence). The CDR3 length is 17 residues. V shed 6 bases, J shed 0 bases, and the junction held 11 bases outside the gene matches. Written as DNA, the CDR3 is TGTGCCAGCAGGCACCAGGGGGGCCCCTATAGCAATCAGCCCCAGCATTTT. Residues: CASRHQGGPYSNQPQHF.

This clonotype was counted a few times. The gene calls are TRBV7-9 and TRBJ1-2, with 7 bases matching TRBD1. V was pared by 2 bases and J by 14 bases, with 17 bases of the junction left unmatched. The CDR3 sequence is 15 residues long. Germline CDR1 and CDR2: SEHNR and FQNEAQ (reference sequence). CDR3: CASSLISGQIQGGTF. In nucleotides, the CDR3 is TGTGCCAGCAGCTTAATCTCGGGACAGATCCAAGGAGGAACCTTC.

This sequence joins TRBV7-6 and TRBJ2-3; a weak D match, TRBD2 (6 bases). V gave up 5 bases and J gave up 2 bases, with 17 bases separating them. Germline V CDR1 and CDR2: SGHVS, FNYEAQ. CDR3 size: 16 residues. The CDR3, as DNA: TGTGCCAGCAGCGTCTCGGCCGGCGGGGCCACAGATACGCAGTATTTT. Amino acid sequence: CASSVSAGGATDTQYF.

This sequence joins TRBV7-9 and TRBJ1-6; D possibly corresponds to TRBD1 (5 bases). V lost 3 bases, J lost 4 bases, and 13 bases lay in between. Germline loops: CDR1 SEHNR, CDR2 FQNEAQ (reference sequence). The CDR3 sequence is 16 residues long. The CDR3: CASSFVAGTYNSPLHF. The CDR3 DNA is TGTGCCAGCAGCTTCGTTGCCGGGACTTATAATTCACCCCTCCACTTT. Using reference TRBV7-9 and TRBJ1-6 for the parts outside the CDR3, the full variable domain is DTGVSQNPRHKITKRGQNVTFRCDPISEHNRLYWYRQTLGQGPEFLTYFQNEAQLEKSRLLSDRFSAERPKGSFSTLEIQRTEQGDSAMYLCASSFVAGTYNSPLHFGNGTRLTVT.

This chain links TRBV11-1 with TRBJ1-2; 10 bases are shared with TRBD1. Germline loops: CDR1 SGHAT, CDR2 FQDESV (reference sequence). V dropped 5 bases and J dropped 1; count of bases not matched to a gene: 10. The CDR3 consists of 17 residues. The DNA for the CDR3 is TGTGCCAGCAGCCTATCTGGGACAGGGGCTATTAACTATGGCTACACCTTC. It is translated as CASSLSGTGAINYGYTF. Complete variable domain (other parts from reference TRBV11-1 and TRBJ1-2): EAEVAQSPRYKITEKSQAVAFWCDPISGHATLYWYRQILGQGPELLVQFQDESVVDDSQLPKDRFSAERLKGVDSTLKIQPAELGDSAMYLCASSLSGTGAINYGYTFGSGTRLTVV.

This clonotype was counted only a few times. This rearrangement joins TRBV19 to TRBJ2-1; tentative D call: TRBD1 (5 bases). CDR1 is LNHDA, CDR2 SQIVND, per germline (reference sequence). This CDR3 has 13 amino acids. The V gene lost 3 bases and the J gene lost 8 bases, with 11 bases spanning the gap. Here the CDR3 reads CASSIGWGHEQFF. CDR3 bases: TGTGCCAGTAGTATCGGCTGGGGCCATGAGCAGTTCTTC.

The rearrangement links TRBV10-1 to TRBJ2-2; the D is unclear. V dropped 3 bases and J dropped 6 bases, with 8 bases sitting between them. Germline CDR1 is WNHNN and CDR2 is SYGVQD (reference sequence). This CDR3 contains 13 residues. CDR3 in DNA: TGCGCCAGCAGTGACGCCGATCCCGGGGAGCTGTTTTTT. As protein: CASSDADPGELFF.

The V and J genes are TRBV7-2 and TRBJ2-3; TRBD1 matches 10 bases. This CDR3 is 16 amino acids long. J was trimmed by 4 bases and V by 5 bases; bases with no gene match: 9. CDR1 and CDR2 from the germline V gene are SGHTA and FQGNSA. The CDR3 nucleotides are TGTGCCAGCAGCCCCGGGCCGGGACAGGGGCCAGATACGCAGTATTTT. Protein sequence: CASSPGPGQGPDTQYF.

This clonotype has ten or more counts. The chain uses TRBV7-9 and TRBJ2-7; D is tentatively TRBD1 or TRBD2 (6 bases each). The CDR3 sequence is 14 residues long. V was clipped by 2 bases and J by 7 bases, with 15 bases between them. Germline V CDR1 and CDR2: SEHNR, FQNEAQ (reference sequence). The CDR3 nucleotides read TGTGCCAGCAGCTTATCCGGGGGCCTGGGGGAGCAGTACGTC. This gives the protein CASSLSGGLGEQYV.

This clonotype appeared a few times. The rearrangement links TRBV12-3 or TRBV12-4 to TRBJ2-1; tentatively, D is TRBD1 or TRBD2 (5 bases each). V was shortened by 6 bases and J by 10 bases, with 22 bases between the two germline ends. The CDR3 sequence is 15 residues long. CDR3 bases: TGTGCCAGCAGAACTAGGGGACCCTTCTTGGGAGAGCAGTTCTTC. It encodes CASRTRGPFLGEQFF.

The sample holds a few counts of this clonotype. The V call is TRBV12-3 or TRBV12-4, the J call TRBJ2-7; 8 bases are a match to TRBD2. J was trimmed by 0 bases and V by 5 bases; bases with no gene match: 6. There are 15 residues in the CDR3. This CDR3 reads CASSPSGGSSYEQYF. In DNA, the CDR3 is TGTGCCAGCAGTCCCAGCGGGGGCAGCTCCTACGAGCAGTACTTC.

This clonotype has a handful of counts. The chain joins TRBV27 to TRBJ2-3; D gene uncertain. Per the germline V gene, CDR1 is MNHEY and CDR2 is SMNVEV (reference sequence). This CDR3 contains 13 residues. Trimming removed 0 bases at V and 3 bases at J, with 4 bases between. The CDR3 DNA reads as TGTGCCAGCAGTTTATCGGCAACAGATACGCAGTATTTT. It yields the protein CASSLSATDTQYF.

J is TRBJ2-5 and V is TRBV4-3; D may match TRBD1 or TRBD2 (6 bases each). Trimming took 0 bases from V and 8 from J, leaving 13 bases between them. This CDR3 comprises 14 residues. The germline CDR1 and CDR2 sequences are LGHNA and YSLEER. In nucleotides, the CDR3 is TGCGCCAGCAGCCAAGAAACCCTCGGGGGCACCCAGTACTTC. Its protein is CASSQETLGGTQYF.

This clonotype showed up just a few times. This chain connects TRBV5-1 to TRBJ1-1; D unclear. The CDR3 spans 18 residues. Germline V lookup: CDR1 SGHRS, CDR2 YFSETQ. The V gene lost 3 bases and the J gene lost 2 bases, with 23 bases spanning the gap. The CDR3 DNA reads TGCGCCAGCAGCTCCCCCAAGGGAAAGGGCGTTGGCAACACTGAAGCTTTCTTT. Its protein product is CASSSPKGKGVGNTEAFF.

This clonotype was seen more than once but under ten times. The rearrangement uses TRBV2 and TRBJ2-1; D call uncertain. There are 13 residues in the CDR3. Trimming stripped 6 bases from V and 0 bases from J, with 6 bases between. Germline CDR1 SNHLY, CDR2 FYNNEI. The CDR3 loop reads CASRGGSYNEQFF. CDR3 in DNA: TGTGCCAGCAGGGGCGGCTCCTACAATGAGCAGTTCTTC.

The sample holds a few counts of this clonotype. CDR3 nucleotide sequence: TGTGCCAGCAGCTTAGTCGGGGGGACGGGGGAGCTGTTTTTT. Its protein product is CASSLVGGTGELFF. The chain combines TRBV11-2 with TRBJ2-2; 7 bases agree with TRBD2. Per the germline V gene, CDR1 is SGHAT and CDR2 is FQNNGV. Trimming at V came to 1 base and at J to 8 bases, leaving 4 bases not matched to a gene. The CDR3 is 14 residues long.

The gene calls are TRBV4-3 and TRBJ2-2; the match to TRBD2 covers 11 bases. The CDR3 is 20 amino acids. Unmatched junction bases numbered 13, after V lost 0 bases and J lost 4 bases. Germline lookup yields CDR1 LGHNA and CDR2 YSLEER. CDR3 protein: CASSQDGTGKLAGVTGELFF. The CDR3 coding sequence is TGCGCCAGCAGCCAAGACGGGACAGGGAAACTAGCGGGGGTCACCGGGGAGCTGTTTTTT.

This clonotype occurred a few times. The chain couples TRBV4-1 to TRBJ2-1; no definite D call. V was shortened by 8 bases and J by 5 bases, with 4 bases between the two germline ends. The CDR3 is 10 amino acids. Germline-derived CDR1 and CDR2 are MGHRA and YSYEKL. The CDR3 bases are TGCGCCAGCGGTCACAATGAGCAGTTCTTC. It specifies CASGHNEQFF.

This clonotype was observed a few times. The chain has TRBV6-2 or TRBV6-3 and TRBJ2-1, with 8 bases fitting TRBD2. J lost 4 bases, V lost 7 bases, and 9 bases had no gene match. The CDR3 covers 15 residues. Germline CDR1 and CDR2: MNHEY and SVGEGT. In nucleotides, the CDR3 is TGTGCCAGCAACCGGCTCAAGCGGGGGTACAATGAGCAGTTCTTC. Translated, it gives CASNRLKRGYNEQFF.

The chain uses TRBV9 and TRBJ1-2; D is undetermined. The CDR3 contains 14 residues. The V and J ends lost 0 bases and 0 bases respectively, with 6 bases between them. Germline assignment: CDR1 SGDLS and CDR2 YYNGEE. The CDR3 region is CASSVVEANYGYTF. CDR3 coding DNA: TGTGCCAGCAGCGTAGTTGAAGCTAACTATGGCTACACCTTC.

This rearrangement joins TRBV20-1 to TRBJ2-1, with D unresolved. Looked up from germline, CDR1 is DFQATT and CDR2 is SNEGSKA (reference sequence). Trimming stripped 3 bases from V and 4 bases from J, with 13 bases between. The CDR3 contains 14 residues. DNA for the CDR3: TGCAGTGCTAGCCCACTCGACTCTTACAATGAGCAGTTCTTC. Its translation: CSASPLDSYNEQFF.

V gene TRBV10-3 combines with J gene TRBJ2-3; D ambiguous. The CDR3 runs 14 residues. V was trimmed by 3 bases and J by 3 bases, leaving 10 bases between them. Looked up from germline, CDR1 is ENHRY and CDR2 is SYGVKD. The CDR3 DNA sequence: TGTGCCATCAGTGATACTTCCATGACAGATACGCAGTATTTT. It encodes CAISDTSMTDTQYF.

At least ten counts were recorded for this clonotype. The V gene is TRBV6-6, the J gene TRBJ2-2, with D unclear. CDR3 size: 12 residues. CDR1 MNHNY and CDR2 SVGAGI come from the germline V gene (reference sequence). V dropped 5 bases and J dropped 8 bases, with 9 bases sitting between them. The CDR3 region has the DNA TGTGCCAGCAGTGTTAACCCGGGGGAGCTGTTTTTT. Its translation: CASSVNPGELFF.